Each of the 15 T cell receptor beta chains below was sequenced from the same sample in a study of type 1 regulatory T cells. TCRdb ran MiXCR on the reads and lists one entry per CDR3 protein. The sample has about 15,000 distinct CDR3 sequences, around 15% seen once. Their antigens remain unidentified. Material for sequencing was cultured T cells, either the whole culture or a sorted T cell fraction (not recorded which). The receptors come from a human donor in good health.

The chain recombines TRBV13 with TRBJ2-7, with 9 bases identical to TRBD2. The CDR3 runs to 16 residues. J was trimmed by 2 bases and V by 2 bases; bases with no gene match: 7. CDR1 PRHDT and CDR2 FYEKMQ come from the germline V gene (reference sequence). The CDR3 region is CASSLSTASGTYEQYF. CDR3 coding DNA: TGTGCCAGCAGCTTAAGTACTGCTAGCGGGACCTACGAGCAGTACTTC. Combining the CDR3 with reference TRBV13 and TRBJ2-7 gives the whole variable domain AAGVIQSPRHLIKEKRETATLKCYPIPRHDTVYWYQQGPGQDPQFLISFYEKMQSDKGSIPDRFSAQQFSDYHSELNMSSLELGDSALYFCASSLSTASGTYEQYFGPGTRLTVT.

This clonotype was counted many times. The chain combines TRBV11-2 with TRBJ2-7, with TRBD1 as a possible D gene (5 bases). The CDR3 spans 15 residues. V dropped 0 bases and J dropped 0 bases, with 9 bases sitting between them. Per the germline V gene, CDR1 is SGHAT and CDR2 is FQNNGV. CDR3 residues: CASSLDLTVSYEQYF. DNA of the CDR3: TGTGCCAGCAGCTTAGATCTGACAGTCTCCTACGAGCAGTACTTC.

This clonotype was detected ten times or more. This sequence joins TRBV6-1 and TRBJ1-5; D not certain. The germline V gene encodes CDR1 MNHNS and CDR2 SASEGT. With 2 bases removed from V and 5 bases from J, the gap between germline ends came to 10 bases. The CDR3 length is 14 residues. For the CDR3, the DNA is TGTGCCAGCAGTGAAATCGTCGGGTATCAGCCCCAGCATTTT. Protein product: CASSEIVGYQPQHF.

The sample holds many counts of this clonotype. This chain connects TRBV7-2 to TRBJ1-1; no clear D. The V and J ends lost 3 bases and 6 bases respectively, with 14 bases between them. Per germline, CDR1 SGHTA and CDR2 FQGNSA. CDR3 length: 14 residues. The CDR3, as DNA: TGTGCCAGCAGCTTCCAGGTTAGCGATTCTGAAGCTTTCTTT. As protein: CASSFQVSDSEAFF.

About this clonotype itself: A junction end diverges from the germline sequence, so it may reflect a read error. The J gene is TRBJ2-7, the V gene TRBV12-3 or TRBV12-4; 12 bases fit TRBD2. CDR3 size: 12 residues. DNA for the CDR3: TGTGCCAGCAGTATGACTAGCGGGAGAACGCACTTC. Its translation: CASSMTSGRTHF.

This rearrangement joins TRBV7-2 to TRBJ2-5; unclear D gene. Germline CDR1 SGHTA, CDR2 FQGNSA. V was trimmed by 4 bases and J by 5 bases, leaving 5 bases between them. The CDR3 is 11 residues long. CDR3: CASSSVETQYF. DNA of the CDR3: TGTGCCAGCAGCTCCGTGGAGACCCAGTACTTC.

This clonotype was observed a few times. This rearrangement joins TRBV9 to TRBJ1-4; D perhaps matches TRBD1 (6 bases). V lost 0 bases and J lost 9, with 21 bases in between. This CDR3 comprises 17 residues. The germline V gene has CDR1 SGDLS and CDR2 YYNGEE. For the CDR3, the DNA is TGTGCCAGCAGCGTAGGCGGTGAGGACCCTGGGGGCCAAAAACTGTTTTTT. It is translated as CASSVGGEDPGGQKLFF.

This clonotype was picked up many times. The genes are TRBV10-3 and TRBJ2-5; 10 bases agree with TRBD2. The CDR3 sequence is 14 residues long. The trim removed 6 bases at V and 5 bases at J, leaving 6 bases unmatched. The V gene's germline CDR1 is ENHRY and CDR2 SYGVKD. The CDR3, as DNA: TGTGCCATCAGGCCGGGACTAGCGACGGAGACCCAGTACTTC. Its translation: CAIRPGLATETQYF.

Only a few counts were recorded for this clonotype. The V gene is TRBV19, the J gene TRBJ2-3; D might be TRBD2 (6 bases). Germline CDR1 LNHDA, CDR2 SQIVND (reference sequence). Trimming removed 3 bases from V and 6 bases from J, with 13 bases in between. There are 14 residues in the CDR3. The CDR3 reads CASSIQGGGDTQYF. The CDR3 DNA sequence: TGTGCCAGTAGTATCCAGGGAGGAGGTGATACGCAGTATTTT. Full variable domain (rest looked up from reference TRBV19 and TRBJ2-3): DGGITQSPKYLFRKEGQNVTLSCEQNLNHDAMYWYRQDPGQGLRLIYYSQIVNDFQKGDIAEGYSVSREKKESFPLTVTSAQKNPTAFYLCASSIQGGGDTQYFGPGTRLTVL.

This clonotype occurred many times. The chain links TRBV6-6 to TRBJ2-7; D perhaps matches TRBD1 (5 bases). The CDR3 runs 17 residues. Trimming left V 2 bases short and J 3 bases short, with 20 bases between. Germline CDR1 reads MNHNY; CDR2 reads SVGAGI (reference sequence). The CDR3 region has the DNA TGTGCCAGCAGTTACCCCGTTGATTCAGGCCAGGGCTACGAGCAGTACTTC. This translates into CASSYPVDSGQGYEQYF.

This clonotype was seen once. Being one base from a much bigger clone, this may be a read error. The V and J genes are TRBV7-6 and TRBJ1-5, with unresolved D. The CDR3 has 13 amino acids. CDR1 and CDR2 from the germline V gene are SGHVS and FNYEAQ. The CDR3 nucleotides read TGTACCAGCAGCTTAGAAAGTAGTCAGCCCCAGCATTTT. It yields the protein CTSSLESSQPQHF. Full variable domain (outside the CDR3, taken from reference TRBV7-6 and TRBJ1-5): GAGVSQSPRYKVTKRGQDVALRCDPISGHVSLYWYRQALGQGPEFLTYFNYEAQQDKSGLPNDRFSAERPEGSISTLTIQRTEQRDSAMYRCTSSLESSQPQHFGDGTRLSIL.

In its sample, this clonotype was seen a few times. The chain is built from TRBV7-2 and TRBJ2-5; perhaps TRBD1 as D (6 bases). There are 14 residues in the CDR3. CDR1 is SGHTA, CDR2 FQGNSA, per germline. V was cut by 1 base and J by 5 bases, with 11 bases left in between. The CDR3 spells CASSLEGGSETQYF. CDR3 sequence (DNA): TGTGCCAGCAGCTTAGAAGGGGGAAGTGAGACCCAGTACTTC.

This clonotype showed up many times. The chain combines TRBV5-1 with TRBJ2-2; possible D gene TRBD1, 6 bases. Between the trimmed V and J ends, which lost 4 bases and 3 bases, there was a span of 10 bases. CDR1 is SGHRS and CDR2 is YFSETQ in the germline V gene. The CDR3 totals 14 residues. DNA for the CDR3: TGCGCCAGCAGCATACAGGGAGACACCGGGGAGCTGTTTTTT. It specifies CASSIQGDTGELFF.

The chain carries TRBV27 and TRBJ1-6; D remains unclear. This CDR3 comprises 13 residues. Per the germline V gene, CDR1 is MNHEY and CDR2 is SMNVEV (reference sequence). Trimming stripped 7 bases from V and 13 bases from J, with 17 bases between. CDR3 DNA: TGTGCCAGCACGCGGCAGGTTCGCAAGCCCCTCCACTTT. The encoded protein is CASTRQVRKPLHF.

This clonotype is judged medium-sized. The V gene is TRBV27, the J gene TRBJ2-2, with a weak D call TRBD1 (5 bases). The CDR3 is 15 amino acids. Germline V gene lookup returns CDR1 MNHEY and CDR2 SMNVEV (reference sequence). Trimming shortened V by 5 bases and J by 4 bases, and 14 bases separated the two germline ends. The CDR3 DNA is TGTGCCAGCAGTGCGATTCAGGGTCCCACCGGGGAGCTGTTTTTT. Amino acid sequence: CASSAIQGPTGELFF.